Below are 20 T cell receptor beta chains sequenced from a single sample in a study of post-analysis software for immune sequencing data (dated by TCRdb to about 2015). The library was built by means of PCR. The instrument given in TCRdb is Illumina HiSeq 2500. To reduce PCR and sequencing biases, unique molecular identifiers were incorporated into the TCR beta cDNA libraries. TCRdb trimmed the raw reads at Q25, called clones with MiXCR and kept productive beta chains. CDR3 protein duplicates are merged, each entry listing the most common genes and DNA. The sample table contains about 560,000 distinct CDR3 sequences; only one count was recorded for roughly 46% of them. Jointly, the top ten make up under 2% of the sample. Study-wide findings and limitations: Several TRBV segments, including TRBV5-6, TRBV5-1 and TRBV20-1, were significantly more frequent in patients than controls.

Their antigen targets remain unknown. Sequences were obtained from blood. All receptors come from a girl between 10 and 17 years old with multiple sclerosis.

J is TRBJ2-1 and V is TRBV11-3; a possible D gene is TRBD2 (6 bases). The germline CDR1 and CDR2 sequences are SGHNT and YENEEA. The CDR3 has 13 amino acids. Trimming took off 0 bases at V and 15 bases at J, with 15 bases between the two ends. The CDR3: CASSLETGTAPFF. DNA for the CDR3: TGTGCCAGCAGCTTAGAGACCGGGACTGCTCCGTTCTTC.

This clonotype showed up just a few times. The rearrangement joins TRBV20-1 to TRBJ2-1; D is possibly TRBD1 (6 bases). Germline CDR1 reads DFQATT; CDR2 reads SNEGSKA (reference sequence). The CDR3 has 15 residues. The V gene lost 0 bases and the J gene lost 6 bases, with 15 bases spanning the gap. The CDR3 nucleotides are TGCAGTGCTAGAGATCTTCAGGGGAACGCCAATGAGCAGTTCTTC. Its protein is CSARDLQGNANEQFF.

The chain recombines TRBV5-1 with TRBJ2-3, with D hard to call. The CDR3 sequence is 15 residues long. Germline CDR1 reads SGHRS; CDR2 reads YFSETQ. Trimming took 0 bases from V and 4 from J, leaving 12 bases between them. Here the CDR3 reads CASSLVGPMPDTQYF. The CDR3 DNA is TGCGCCAGCAGCTTGGTAGGCCCTATGCCAGATACGCAGTATTTT. The full variable domain, with the rest looked up from reference TRBV5-1 and TRBJ2-3, is KAGVTQTPRYLIKTRGQQVTLSCSPISGHRSVSWYQQTPGQGLQFLFEYFSETQRNKGNFPGRFSGRQFSNSRSEMNVSTLELGDSALYLCASSLVGPMPDTQYFGPGTRLTVL.

This chain links TRBV6-1 with TRBJ2-7; the match to TRBD2 covers 10 bases. This CDR3 comprises 17 residues. Trimming cost V 6 bases and J 0 bases; bases outside gene matches: 11. CDR1 is MNHNS, CDR2 SASEGT, per germline. The CDR3 DNA follows: TGTGCCAGCAGCCCGACCCCAGCGGGGGGGAGCTCCTACGAGCAGTACTTC. Amino acids: CASSPTPAGGSSYEQYF.

Details on this clonotype: One end of the junction varies from germline; a read error may be responsible. The chain recombines TRBV5-1 with TRBJ2-1; a possible D gene is TRBD1 (5 bases). The CDR3 length is 16 residues. In germline, CDR1 is SGHRS, CDR2 YFSETQ. The DNA of the CDR3 is TGCGTCAGCAGCTTGGCCCCGAGCAGGGTAGGGGATGAGCAGTTCTTC. Its protein product is CVSSLAPSRVGDEQFF.

The rearrangement links TRBV27 to TRBJ2-1, with D perhaps matching TRBD1 (5 bases). The length of the CDR3 is 14 residues. Trimming pared 11 bases from V and 4 bases from J, leaving 18 bases between. CDR1 and CDR2 (germline): MNHEY, SMNVEV (reference sequence). Here the CDR3 DNA reads TGTGCCGCCACCAAACCAGGGCATTACAATGAGCAGTTCTTC. It encodes CAATKPGHYNEQFF.

The chain joins TRBV12-3 or TRBV12-4 to TRBJ2-3, with no clear D. Trimming cost V 5 bases and J 2 bases, with 11 bases left between them. The CDR3 has 14 residues. The CDR3 loop is CASSPLILTDTQYF. The CDR3 nucleotides read TGTGCCAGCAGTCCCCTGATCCTCACAGATACGCAGTATTTT.

The CDR3 loop is CASKVGLAGYYEQYF. The CDR3 DNA sequence: TGTGCCAGCAAAGTTGGCCTAGCGGGGTACTACGAGCAGTACTTC. The gene calls are TRBV21-1 and TRBJ2-5; the table calls TRBD2, which could not be checked here. Gene TRBJ2-7 matches the end of the DNA better, so the J call may be wrong. TRBV21-1 is a pseudogene. This CDR3 comprises 15 residues.

Worth noting for this clonotype: Germline and junction disagree at one end, which may indicate a read error. This chain uses TRBV7-3 with TRBJ2-1; 11 bases fit TRBD2. The CDR3 has 14 residues. The V gene's germline CDR1 is SGHTA and CDR2 FQGTGA. The CDR3 sequence is CVSSFSGGADEQFF. As DNA, the CDR3 is TGTGTCAGCAGCTTTAGCGGGGGGGCGGATGAGCAGTTCTTC.

This clonotype turned up a few times. J is TRBJ1-2 and V is TRBV27; D remains ambiguous. The CDR3 contains 15 residues. V dropped 0 bases and J dropped 6 bases, with 14 bases sitting between them. Germline CDR1 and CDR2: MNHEY and SMNVEV (reference sequence). CDR3 region: CASSLSSGVANGYTF. CDR3 DNA: TGTGCCAGCAGTTTATCTTCCGGAGTGGCGAATGGCTACACCTTC.

This clonotype turned up a few times. This chain uses TRBV28 with TRBJ2-7, with TRBD2 matching over 8 bases. The CDR3 loop spans 14 amino acids. Germline V gene lookup returns CDR1 MDHEN and CDR2 SYDVKM. V dropped 9 bases and J dropped 0; count of bases not matched to a gene: 7. The CDR3 sequence: CASFPGGVSYEQYF. The CDR3 coding sequence is TGTGCCAGTTTCCCGGGGGGGGTCTCCTACGAGCAGTACTTC.

The V call is TRBV4-1, the J call TRBJ2-4; no clear D. Trimming stripped 0 bases from V and 9 bases from J, with 3 bases between. The germline gives CDR1 MGHRA, CDR2 YSYEKL. CDR3 size: 11 residues. CDR3 nucleotides: TGCGCCAGCAGCCAAGAGTCCATTCAGTACTTC. This encodes CASSQESIQYF.

This sequence joins TRBV5-1 and TRBJ2-1, with a weak D call TRBD1 (5 bases). V lost 0 bases to trimming and J lost 3 bases, with 10 bases between them. Germline assignment: CDR1 SGHRS and CDR2 YFSETQ. The CDR3 has 15 amino acids. CDR3 DNA sequence: TGCGCCAGCAGCTTGGCCAGGGTCTTCTACAATGAGCAGTTCTTC. Its translation is CASSLARVFYNEQFF.

This clonotype was recorded once. The CDR3 bases are TGCGCCAGCCAAGGACAGGGCACTGAAGCTTTCTTT. This encodes CASQGQGTEAFF. The gene calls are TRBV5-1 and TRBJ1-1; 8 bases are shared with TRBD1. This CDR3 contains 12 residues. Trimming took 7 bases from V and 4 from J; bases not matched to a gene: 3. From germline, CDR1 is SGHRS and CDR2 YFSETQ.

A few counts support this clonotype. V usage is TRBV7-3 and J usage is TRBJ2-7; D ambiguous. Germline CDR1 SGHTA, CDR2 FQGTGA. This CDR3 comprises 14 residues. V was shortened by 6 bases and J by 2 bases, with 14 bases between the two germline ends. The CDR3: CASRVEGSPYEQYF. CDR3 in DNA: TGTGCCAGCAGGGTGGAAGGGTCACCCTACGAGCAGTACTTC.

The chain links TRBV20-1 to TRBJ2-7; a possible D gene is TRBD2 (6 bases). This CDR3 comprises 14 residues. Germline V lookup: CDR1 DFQATT, CDR2 SNEGSKA (reference sequence). The V gene lost 6 bases and the J gene lost 4 bases, with 19 bases spanning the gap. CDR3 loop: CSALSSGREYEQYF. CDR3 in DNA: TGCAGTGCCCTAAGTAGCGGCAGGGAATACGAGCAGTACTTC.

A remark on this clonotype: Because the CDR3 is missing its conserved closing phenylalanine or tryptophan, this is likely a read error. The CDR3 here is CAWRGLLKQYC. The DNA of the CDR3 is TGTGCCTGGAGGGGACTTCTGAAGCAGTACTGC. The chain employs TRBV30 and TRBJ2-7; D perhaps matches TRBD2 (6 bases). V was shortened by 3 bases and J by 8 bases, with 11 bases between the two germline ends. CDR1 and CDR2 (germline): GTSNPN, SVGIG (reference sequence). CDR3 length equals 11 residues.

This clonotype was counted at least ten times. This rearrangement joins TRBV7-9 to TRBJ2-5; D might be TRBD1 (7 bases). The V end lost 4 bases, the J end lost 5 bases, and 14 bases lay between the germline ends. CDR3 size: 14 residues. Germline loops: CDR1 SEHNR, CDR2 FQNEAQ (reference sequence). CDR3 in amino acids: CASSSRTGGETQYF. The CDR3 DNA follows: TGTGCCAGCAGCTCCCGGACAGGAGGGGAGACCCAGTACTTC.

This clonotype was counted between two and nine times. The chain recombines TRBV12-3 or TRBV12-4 with TRBJ2-7; D is unresolved. There are 14 residues in the CDR3. V was shortened by 3 bases and J by 6 bases, with 15 bases between the two germline ends. The CDR3 here is CASSLGRKSLEQYF. CDR3 sequence (DNA): TGTGCCAGCAGTTTGGGCAGGAAATCTCTCGAGCAGTACTTC.

The rearrangement joins TRBV20-1 to TRBJ2-3; TRBD1 agrees at 9 bases. Germline V gene sequence: CDR1 DFQATT, CDR2 SNEGSKA (reference sequence). The J segment lost 5 bases and the V segment lost 0 bases, leaving 6 bases of the junction unmatched. The CDR3 spans 15 residues. DNA of the CDR3: TGCAGTGCTAGAGATCGGGACAGGGTGGGAGATACGCAGTATTTT. Its translation is CSARDRDRVGDTQYF.